Listed here are 2 T cell receptor beta chains from one sample, sequenced in a study of T cells in Graves' hyperthyroidism and ophthalmopathy. Researchers took RNA transcripts and amplified the TCR beta CDR3 regions from them. HTBI primers drove first-round RT-PCR of the TCR CDR3. Via MiXCR, TCRdb re-called the multiplex PCR reads, giving one row per CDR3 protein. The repertoire consists of around 420,000 distinct CDR3 sequences, with less than 20% occurring once and the leading ten covering roughly 7.7%. The sample consisted of blood. Source of these receptors: a woman aged 18-30 years with Graves' hyperthyroidism.

Of note for this clonotype: A much bigger clone sits one base away, suggesting this may be a read error. V and J are TRBV20-1 and TRBJ2-2, with D tentatively TRBD1 or TRBD2 (5 bases each). Germline lookup yields CDR1 DFQATT and CDR2 SNEGSKA (reference sequence). There are 12 residues in the CDR3. CDR3 residues: CSASEGTGKLFF. CDR3 bases: TGCAGTGCTAGCGAGGGGACCGGGAAGCTGTTTTTT.

In this sample, this clonotype turned up many times. This chain joins TRBV11-2 and TRBJ2-7, with D unclear. V lost 5 bases and J 3 bases, leaving 14 bases between the germline ends. CDR3 length: 14 amino acids. Germline CDR1 reads SGHAT; CDR2 reads FQNNGV. The CDR3: CASSPGFSFYEQYF. The CDR3, as DNA: TGTGCCAGCAGCCCTGGATTTTCGTTCTACGAGCAGTACTTC.